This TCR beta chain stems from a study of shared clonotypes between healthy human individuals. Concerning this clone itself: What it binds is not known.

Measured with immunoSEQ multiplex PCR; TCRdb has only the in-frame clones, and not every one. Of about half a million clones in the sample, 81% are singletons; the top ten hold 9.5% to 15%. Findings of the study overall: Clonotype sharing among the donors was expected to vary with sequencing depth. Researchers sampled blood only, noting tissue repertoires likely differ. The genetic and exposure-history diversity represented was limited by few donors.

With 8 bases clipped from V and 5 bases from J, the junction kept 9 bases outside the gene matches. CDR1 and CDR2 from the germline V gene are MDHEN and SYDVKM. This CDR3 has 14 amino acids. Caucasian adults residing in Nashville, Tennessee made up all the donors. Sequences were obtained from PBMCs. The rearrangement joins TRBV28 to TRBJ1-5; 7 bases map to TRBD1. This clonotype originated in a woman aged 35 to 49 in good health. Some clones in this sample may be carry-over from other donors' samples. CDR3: CASQQGRLDQPQHF. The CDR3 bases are TGTGCCAGCCAACAGGGGAGGTTGGATCAGCCCCAGCATTTT.